The next 13 T cell receptor beta chains were all read from a single sample in a study of T cells after yellow fever vaccination. TCRdb itself ran the 5' RACE reads through MiXCR, one entry per CDR3 protein. Of a few hundred thousand distinct CDR3 sequences listed, 10% to 15% are singletons. The starting material was CD4+ T cells sorted from PBMCs, obtained 45 days after the yellow fever booster vaccination. These receptors were obtained from a man aged 25-40 years who received the YFV17D yellow fever vaccine.

The rearrangement links TRBV5-1 to TRBJ2-2; no clear D gene. This CDR3 region has 14 residues. V was shortened by 1 base and J by 4 bases, with 8 bases between the two germline ends. The germline V gene has CDR1 SGHRS and CDR2 YFSETQ. DNA for the CDR3: TGCGCCAGCAGCTTGAGAAGGGCCACCGGGGAGCTGTTTTTT. As protein: CASSLRRATGELFF. Together with reference TRBV5-1 and TRBJ2-2, the CDR3 gives the full variable domain: KAGVTQTPRYLIKTRGQQVTLSCSPISGHRSVSWYQQTPGQGLQFLFEYFSETQRNKGNFPGRFSGRQFSNSRSEMNVSTLELGDSALYLCASSLRRATGELFFGEGSRLTVL.

This clonotype turned up a few times. This chain connects TRBV7-2 to TRBJ1-2; 7 bases agree with TRBD1. CDR3 length equals 13 residues. The germline V gene has CDR1 SGHTA and CDR2 FQGNSA. V was clipped by 3 bases and J by 4 bases; unmatched bases: 2. The CDR3 sequence: CASSLDRLYGYTF. The CDR3 DNA follows: TGTGCCAGCAGCTTGGACAGGCTCTATGGCTACACCTTC.

This chain links TRBV24-1 with TRBJ2-5; the D is unclear. V lost 4 bases, J lost 14 bases, and 10 bases lay in between. Germline V gives CDR1 KGHDR, CDR2 SFDVKD. The CDR3 length is 10 residues. The CDR3 nucleotides read TGTGCCACCAGTGACGCCCCTACTTACTTC. Translating gives CATSDAPTYF.

There are a few counts of this clonotype. The chain is built from TRBV3-1 and TRBJ2-7; D is unclear. Germline CDR1 reads LGHDT; CDR2 reads YNNKEL (reference sequence). Trimming took 0 bases from V and 0 from J, leaving 9 bases between them. CDR3 size: 15 residues. Here the CDR3 reads CASSQDLTVSYEQYF. DNA of the CDR3: TGTGCCAGCAGCCAAGATCTAACCGTCTCCTACGAGCAGTACTTC.

The chain couples TRBV12-3 or TRBV12-4 to TRBJ1-5; D call uncertain. The CDR3 extends over 12 amino acids. V lost 6 bases to trimming and J lost 7 bases, with 10 bases between them. CDR3 loop: CASSSQRQPQHF. CDR3 nucleotides: TGTGCCAGCAGCAGTCAGCGCCAGCCCCAGCATTTT.

The J gene is TRBJ2-7, the V gene TRBV12-3 or TRBV12-4; D might be TRBD2 (5 bases). The CDR3 runs 13 residues. V shed 3 bases and J shed 5 bases, with 11 bases lying between them. CDR3 coding DNA: TGTGCCAGCAGTTTCACCAGCGGAGACGAGCAGTACTTC. Translating it yields CASSFTSGDEQYF.

This clonotype was seen ten or more times. The rearrangement uses TRBV29-1 and TRBJ2-1; D call uncertain. CDR3 size: 10 residues. Trimming removed 2 bases from V and 7 bases from J, with 3 bases in between. From germline, CDR1 is SQVTM and CDR2 ANQGSEA. CDR3 amino acids: CSVELNEQFF. In DNA, the CDR3 is TGCAGCGTTGAACTAAATGAGCAGTTCTTC.

The chain joins TRBV7-2 to TRBJ2-1; possible D gene TRBD2, 7 bases. The germline V and J ends were trimmed by 5 bases and 2 bases, with 16 bases remaining between them. Per germline, CDR1 SGHTA and CDR2 FQGNSA. The CDR3 length is 16 residues. CDR3: CASSRGGDPPYNEQFF. The CDR3 region has the DNA TGTGCCAGCAGCCGAGGGGGGGACCCACCCTACAATGAGCAGTTCTTC.

DNA for the CDR3: TGTGCCAGCAGCCAAGCCGGACTAACACAAGAGACCCAGTACTTC. Translating it yields CASSQAGLTQETQYF. This chain uses TRBV14 with TRBJ2-5; weak D call: TRBD2 (6 bases). Between the trimmed V and J ends, which lost 1 base and 2 bases, there was a span of 11 bases. Per germline, CDR1 SGHDN and CDR2 FVKESK. The CDR3 extends over 15 amino acids.

This chain links TRBV20-1 with TRBJ1-1; a possible D gene is TRBD1 (6 bases). CDR1 DFQATT and CDR2 SNEGSKA come from the germline V gene (reference sequence). Deletions cut 1 base from V and 6 bases from J, with 12 bases between. The CDR3 has 13 residues. CDR3 bases: TGCAGTGCTAGAGGCTACAGGGAGTCTGAAGCTTTCTTT. It is translated as CSARGYRESEAFF.

This clonotype turned up a few times. V gene TRBV4-3 combines with J gene TRBJ2-7; possibly TRBD2 for D (6 bases). V was cut by 0 bases and J by 0 bases, with 15 bases left in between. The CDR3 is made up of 17 amino acids. Germline V CDR1 and CDR2: LGHNA, YSLEER. This CDR3 reads CASSQELSGLFSYEQYF. Written as DNA, the CDR3 is TGCGCCAGCAGCCAAGAGTTGAGCGGGTTGTTCTCCTACGAGCAGTACTTC.

V is TRBV12-3 or TRBV12-4 and J is TRBJ2-1, with D maybe TRBD2 (7 bases). Trimming stripped 7 bases from V and 14 bases from J, with 15 bases between. This CDR3 region has 11 residues. In DNA, the CDR3 is TGTGCCAGCACCCTCGGGGGGCCAAAGTTCTTC. Encoded protein: CASTLGGPKFF.

The chain couples TRBV30 to TRBJ2-1; the match to TRBD1 covers 8 bases. The CDR3 runs 13 residues. Losses at the gene ends were 3 bases for V and 14 bases for J; bases not matched to a gene: 12. Germline V gives CDR1 GTSNPN, CDR2 SVGIG (reference sequence). Written as DNA, the CDR3 is TGTGCCTGGAGCCCAAATTCCGGGACAGGAGAGTTCTTC. Protein sequence: CAWSPNSGTGEFF.